The subject of this entry is one T cell receptor beta chain. The CDR3 runs 13 residues. The ends were cut back, 8 bases at V and 5 bases at J, with 18 bases in the middle. Germline V CDR1 and CDR2: SQVTM, ANQGSEA. This record belongs to a study of shared clonotypes between healthy human individuals. Overall study: There were three CD4 naive, three CD4 memory, two CD8 naive and one CD8 memory plates per donor.

TCRdb's table, derived via immunoSEQ multiplex PCR, lists solely in-frame clones and lacks some. The repertoire holds just over 2,000,000 clones, approximately 95% seen once, with 0.13% in the top ten. CD45RA+ naive and CD45RA-negative memory subsets were separated from CD4+ cells. The rearrangement links TRBV29-1 to TRBJ1-1; possibly TRBD1 for D (6 bases). This receptor was taken from a man between 18 and 35 years old in good health. The sample taken for sequencing was naive CD4+ T cells sorted from blood. As for subset: CD45RA+ positively selected. The CDR3 region has the DNA TGCAGCATCGTAGGGGGAAGACGTACTGAAGCTTTCTTT. It codes for CSIVGGRRTEAFF.